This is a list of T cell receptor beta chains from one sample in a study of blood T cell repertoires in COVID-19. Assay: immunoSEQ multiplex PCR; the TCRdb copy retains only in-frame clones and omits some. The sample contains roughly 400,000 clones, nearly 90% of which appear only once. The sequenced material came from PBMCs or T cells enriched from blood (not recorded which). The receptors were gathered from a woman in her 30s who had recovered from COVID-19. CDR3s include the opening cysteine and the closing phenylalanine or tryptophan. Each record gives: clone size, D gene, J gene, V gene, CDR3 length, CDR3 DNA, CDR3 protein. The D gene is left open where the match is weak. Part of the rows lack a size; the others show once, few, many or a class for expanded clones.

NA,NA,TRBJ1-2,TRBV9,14,TGTGCCAGCAGCGTAGCTATGTCAGGAGGGGGCTACACCTTC,CASSVAMSGGGYTF
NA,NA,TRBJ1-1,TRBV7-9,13,TGTGCCAGCAGCTTCGGAGGTGGCGATGAAGCTTTCTTT,CASSFGGGDEAFF
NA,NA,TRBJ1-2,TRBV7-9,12,TGTGCCAGCAGCCCAGGGCTAGGGGGCTACACCTTC,CASSPGLGGYTF
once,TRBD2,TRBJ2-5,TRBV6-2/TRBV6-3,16,TGTGCCAGCAGTTACCCTAGCGGGGGGGCTTGGGAGACCCAGTACTTC,CASSYPSGGAWETQYF
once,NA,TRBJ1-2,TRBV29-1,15,TGCAGCGTTGAAAATTTTGGACAGCCAACCTATGGCTACACCTTC,CSVENFGQPTYGYTF
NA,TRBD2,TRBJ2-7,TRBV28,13,TGTGCCAGCACCCGACTAGCGGGTTACGAGCAGTACTTC,CASTRLAGYEQYF
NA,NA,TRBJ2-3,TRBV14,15,TGTGCCAGCAGCCAAGTGGTGGGAGGTACAGATACGCAGTATTTT,CASSQVVGGTDTQYF
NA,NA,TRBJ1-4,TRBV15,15,TGTGCCACCAGCAGAGGGGTAGGGGGAGTAGAAAAACTGTTTTTT,CATSRGVGGVEKLFF
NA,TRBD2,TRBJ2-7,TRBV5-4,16,TGTGCCAGCAGCTTGGCTAGTGGGCTAGCGGGAGCCGAGCAGTACTTC,CASSLASGLAGAEQYF
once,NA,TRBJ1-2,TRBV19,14,TGTGCCAGTATGGGGGGGGACGCTAACTATGGCTACACCTTC,CASMGGDANYGYTF
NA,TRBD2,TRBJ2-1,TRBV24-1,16,TGTGCCACCAGTGGCATGGCAACTAGCGGCCTCAATGAGCAGTTCTTC,CATSGMATSGLNEQFF
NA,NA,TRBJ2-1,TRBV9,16,TGTGCCAGCAGCGTAGCTTCAGGAGGAATTGGGAATGAGCAGTTCTTC,CASSVASGGIGNEQFF
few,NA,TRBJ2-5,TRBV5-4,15,TGTGCCAGCAGCTGGAGTTTCAGAGCGCAAGAGACCCAGTACTTC,CASSWSFRAQETQYF
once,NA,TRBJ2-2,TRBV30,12,TGTGCCTGGAGTGCCTTAACCGGGGAGCTGTTTTTT,CAWSALTGELFF
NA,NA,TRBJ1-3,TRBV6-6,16,TGTGCCAGCAGTCTAAGACTGGGGAGCTCTGGAAACACCATATATTTT,CASSLRLGSSGNTIYF
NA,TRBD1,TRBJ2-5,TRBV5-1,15,TGCGCCAGCAGCCCACGGACAGGGGGGCAAGAGACCCAGTACTTC,CASSPRTGGQETQYF
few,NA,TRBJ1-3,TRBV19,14,TGTGCCAGTAGTATCCGGGGAGGTGGAAACACCATATATTTT,CASSIRGGGNTIYF
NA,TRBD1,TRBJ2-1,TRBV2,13,TGTGCCAGCAGTGGTCCGGGACAGGGAGCGCAGTTCTTC,CASSGPGQGAQFF
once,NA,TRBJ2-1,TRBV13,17,TGTGCCAGCAGCTTCGCTCTAGGGGGAGTCCTTCCGAATGAGCAGTTCTTC,CASSFALGGVLPNEQFF
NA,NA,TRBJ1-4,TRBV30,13,TGTGCCTGGATCGGACAGCGAAATGAAAAACTGTTTTTT,CAWIGQRNEKLFF
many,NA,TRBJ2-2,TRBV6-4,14,TGTGCCAGCTCCGGGACTCCCGGAACCGGGGAGCTGTTTTTT,CASSGTPGTGELFF
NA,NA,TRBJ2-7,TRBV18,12,TGTGCCAGCTCACCCGACAGTTACGAGCAGTACTTC,CASSPDSYEQYF
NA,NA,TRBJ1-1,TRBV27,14,TGTGCCAGCAGTTGGGACAAAATAAACACTGAAGCTTTCTTT,CASSWDKINTEAFF
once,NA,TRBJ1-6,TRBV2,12,TGTGCCAAACGCGCCTATAATTCACCCCTCCACTTT,CAKRAYNSPLHF
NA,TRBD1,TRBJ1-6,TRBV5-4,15,TGTGCCAGCAGCGGGACAGACCACTATAATTCACCCCTCCACTTT,CASSGTDHYNSPLHF
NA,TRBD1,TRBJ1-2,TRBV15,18,TGTGCCACCAGCAGAGATCTAGTAGGGGACAGGAGGGACTATGGCTACACCTTC,CATSRDLVGDRRDYGYTF
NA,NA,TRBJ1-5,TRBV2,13,TGTGCCAGCAGTGAGGAGATGAATCAGCCCCAGCATTTT,CASSEEMNQPQHF
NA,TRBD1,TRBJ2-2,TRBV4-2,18,TGTGCCAGCAGCCAAGCTCCGGGACAGGGCCGTAGCACCGGGGAGCTGTTTTTT,CASSQAPGQGRSTGELFF
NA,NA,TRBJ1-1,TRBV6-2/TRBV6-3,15,TGTGCCAGCAGTTACGGGGGGGGGAGTCTCCCTGAAGCTTTCTTT,CASSYGGGSLPEAFF
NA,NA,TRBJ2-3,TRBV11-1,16,TGTGCCAGCAGCCTCGAAGCCGCCCGCCGCACAGATACGCAGTATTTT,CASSLEAARRTDTQYF
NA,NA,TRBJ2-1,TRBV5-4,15,TGTGCCAGCAGCTTAATACGGGAGACTTACAATGAGCAGTTCTTC,CASSLIRETYNEQFF
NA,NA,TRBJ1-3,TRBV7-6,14,TGTGCCAGCAGCCTTCAGGGCCCTGGAAACACCATATATTTT,CASSLQGPGNTIYF
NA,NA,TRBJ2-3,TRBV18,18,TGTGCCAGCTCACCATTAGAATCGACAGAAGCTAGCACAGATACGCAGTATTTT,CASSPLESTEASTDTQYF
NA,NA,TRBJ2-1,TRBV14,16,TGTGCCAGCAGCTTCCGAAGGGGTGACAGCTACAATGAGCAGTTCTTC,CASSFRRGDSYNEQFF
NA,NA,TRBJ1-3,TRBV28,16,TGTGCCAGCAGCCGTGCGGGGCCCTCCTCTGGAAACACCATATATTTT,CASSRAGPSSGNTIYF
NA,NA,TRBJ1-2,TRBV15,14,TGTGCCACCAGCAGAGAACAGGGACCCTATGGCTACACCTTC,CATSREQGPYGYTF
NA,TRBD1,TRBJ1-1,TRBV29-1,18,TGCAGCGTTACAACTACCACCGGGACAGGGTTTATGAACACTGAAGCTTTCTTT,CSVTTTTGTGFMNTEAFF
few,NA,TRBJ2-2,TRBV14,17,TGTGCCAGCAGCCAAGTAGGGAGGAGTCCGAACACCGGGGAGCTGTTTTTT,CASSQVGRSPNTGELFF
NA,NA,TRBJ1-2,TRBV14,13,TGTGCCAGCAGCCCCTACGGGGGTGGTGGCTACACCTTC,CASSPYGGGGYTF